The present TCR beta chain was sequenced within a study of T cell repertoires in aging, cancer and after chemotherapy. Looking at the study overall: Repeat sampling of healthy donors over several months to years showed clear clonal overlap.

TRB rearrangements spanning V, D and J were amplified using mixed TRB-A/B primers. Using its own MiXCR run on the multiplex PCR reads, TCRdb lists one record per CDR3 protein. This sample has approximately 9,700 distinct CDR3 sequences, with 25% found just once. TCR beta rearrangements were amplified from peripheral blood genomic DNA. With 3 bases clipped from V and 3 bases from J, the junction kept 9 bases outside the gene matches. The CDR3 is 18 amino acids. Per the germline V gene, CDR1 is MNHEY and CDR2 is SVGAGI. The chain couples TRBV6-5 to TRBJ2-1, with 12 positions matching TRBD2. The sample comprised blood. This clonotype originated in a human donor in good health. In nucleotides, the CDR3 is TGTGCCAGCAGTTATGGACTAGCGGGAAGGCCGCTCTACAATGAGCAGTTCTTC. It specifies CASSYGLAGRPLYNEQFF.